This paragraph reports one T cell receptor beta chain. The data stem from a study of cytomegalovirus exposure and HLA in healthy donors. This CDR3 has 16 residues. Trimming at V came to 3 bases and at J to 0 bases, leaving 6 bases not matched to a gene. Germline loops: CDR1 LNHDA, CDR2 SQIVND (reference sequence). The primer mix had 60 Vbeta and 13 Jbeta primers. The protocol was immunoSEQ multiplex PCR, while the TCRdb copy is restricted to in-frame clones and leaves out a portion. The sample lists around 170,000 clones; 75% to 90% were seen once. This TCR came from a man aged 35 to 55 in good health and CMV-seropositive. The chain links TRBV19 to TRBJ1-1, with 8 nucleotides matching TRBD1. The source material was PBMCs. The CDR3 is CASSIRGRGVNTEAFF. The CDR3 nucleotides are TGTGCCAGTAGTATCAGGGGGCGCGGAGTGAACACTGAAGCTTTCTTT.